This passage covers 5 T cell receptor beta chains from one sample sequenced in a study of STAT3 mutations in large granular lymphocyte leukemia. Their antigens are not known. Clones were read by immunoSEQ multiplex PCR, and TCRdb kept only the in-frame ones, dropping some. The sample lists several thousand clones; about 32% were seen once. Points from the study as a whole: Every T-LGLL patient had at least one immunodominant TCRbeta clonotype.

Sequencing input: peripheral blood mononuclear cells. Every receptor here comes from a woman aged 40 to 50 with T-cell large granular lymphocyte leukemia. Some clones in this sample may be carry-over from other donors' samples.

V usage is TRBV27 and J usage is TRBJ2-1; 10 positions match TRBD2. With V trimmed by 2 bases and J by 9 bases, 7 bases remained unmatched. Germline CDR1 is MNHEY and CDR2 is SMNVEV (reference sequence). The CDR3 is 15 amino acids. CDR3 coding DNA: TGTGCCAGCAGTTTACGGGCTAGCGGGGGCGGTGAGCAGTTCTTC. Residues: CASSLRASGGGEQFF.

The rearrangement links TRBV19 to TRBJ2-5; TRBD2 might be the D (6 bases). CDR1 and CDR2 from the germline V gene are LNHDA and SQIVND (reference sequence). The CDR3 runs to 15 residues. V was clipped by 8 bases and J by 2 bases, with 18 bases between them. CDR3 bases: TGTGCCAGTGGGACCTTTGTGGCGGGGCAAGAGACCCAGTACTTC. Amino acid sequence: CASGTFVAGQETQYF.

Only a few counts were recorded for this clone. The genes are TRBV29-1 and TRBJ1-2; D might be TRBD1 (6 bases). The CDR3 extends over 11 amino acids. V gave up 4 bases and J gave up 11 bases, with 14 bases separating them. CDR1 is SQVTM and CDR2 is ANQGSEA in the germline V gene. CDR3 protein: CSVGPGEAYTF. The CDR3 DNA follows: TGCAGCGTTGGGCCAGGGGAGGCGTACACCTTC.

V usage is TRBV5-6 and J usage is TRBJ2-5; D might be TRBD1 (5 bases). The CDR3 is 13 amino acids. Trimming stripped 1 base from V and 5 bases from J, with 9 bases between. Per the germline V gene, CDR1 is SGHDT and CDR2 is YYEEEE. CDR3: CASSLWGSETQYF. CDR3 in DNA: TGTGCCAGCAGCTTGTGGGGCTCCGAGACCCAGTACTTC.

This CDR3 is CAMREYMNTEAFF. CDR3 in DNA: TGTGCCATGAGGGAGTACATGAACACTGAAGCTTTCTTT. The rearrangement links TRBV10-3 to TRBJ1-1; D gene unclear. The CDR3 consists of 13 residues. Per germline, CDR1 ENHRY and CDR2 SYGVKD. The V end was cut by 9 bases, the J end by 0 bases, with 11 bases between.